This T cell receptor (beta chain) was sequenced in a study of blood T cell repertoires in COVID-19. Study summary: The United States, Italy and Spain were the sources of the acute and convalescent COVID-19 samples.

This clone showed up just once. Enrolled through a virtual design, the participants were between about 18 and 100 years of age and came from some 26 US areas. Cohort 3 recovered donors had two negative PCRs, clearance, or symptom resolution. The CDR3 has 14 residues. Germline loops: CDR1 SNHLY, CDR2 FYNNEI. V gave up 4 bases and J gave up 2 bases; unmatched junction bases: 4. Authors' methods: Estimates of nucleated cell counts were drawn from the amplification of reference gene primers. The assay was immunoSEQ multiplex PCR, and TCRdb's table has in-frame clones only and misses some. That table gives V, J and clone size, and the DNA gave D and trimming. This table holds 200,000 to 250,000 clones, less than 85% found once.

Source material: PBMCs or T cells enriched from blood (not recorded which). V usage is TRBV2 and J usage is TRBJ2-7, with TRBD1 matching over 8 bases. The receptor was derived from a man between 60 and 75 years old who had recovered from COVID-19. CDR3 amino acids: CASSVRDRTYEQYF. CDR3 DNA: TGTGCCAGCAGTGTCCGGGACAGGACCTACGAGCAGTACTTC.